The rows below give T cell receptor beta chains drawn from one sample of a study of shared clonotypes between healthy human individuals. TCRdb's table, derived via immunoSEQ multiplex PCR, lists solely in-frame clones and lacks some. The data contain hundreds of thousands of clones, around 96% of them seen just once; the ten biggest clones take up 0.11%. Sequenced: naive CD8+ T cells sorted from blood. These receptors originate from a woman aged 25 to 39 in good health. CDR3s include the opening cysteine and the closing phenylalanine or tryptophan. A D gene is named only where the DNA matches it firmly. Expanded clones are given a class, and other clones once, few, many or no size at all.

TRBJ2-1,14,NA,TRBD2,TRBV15,TGTGCCACCAGCATTAGCGGGACCTACAATGAGCAGTTCTTC,CATSISGTYNEQFF
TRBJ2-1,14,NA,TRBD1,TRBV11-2,TGTGCCAGCCGACCGGGACAGGGTAGGAATGAGCAGTTCTTC,CASRPGQGRNEQFF
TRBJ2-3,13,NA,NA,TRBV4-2,TGTGCCAGCAGCTTGGACCGCACAGATACGCAGTATTTT,CASSLDRTDTQYF
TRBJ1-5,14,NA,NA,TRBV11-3,TGTGCCAGCAGCTTGGGACTAGGGTATCAGCCCCAGCATTTT,CASSLGLGYQPQHF
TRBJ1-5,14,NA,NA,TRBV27,TGTGCCAGCAGTTTAATTGGGGGGGGTCAGCCCCAGCATTTT,CASSLIGGGQPQHF
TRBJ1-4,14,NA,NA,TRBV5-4,TGTGCCAGCAGCTTGGGCTGGGGGGATGAAAAACTGTTTTTT,CASSLGWGDEKLFF
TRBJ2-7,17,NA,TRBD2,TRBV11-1,TGTGCCAGCAGCTTAGAAGCGGGAGGGCCTAAGTCCTACGAGCAGTACTTC,CASSLEAGGPKSYEQYF
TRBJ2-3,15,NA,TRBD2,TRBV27,TGTGCCAGCAGTTTTACTAGCGGGAGCACAGATACGCAGTATTTT,CASSFTSGSTDTQYF
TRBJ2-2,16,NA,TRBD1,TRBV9,TGTGCCAGCAGTGGTGACAGGGGGCCCAACACCGGGGAGCTGTTTTTT,CASSGDRGPNTGELFF
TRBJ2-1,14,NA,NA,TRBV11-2,TGTGCCAGCACCCTGGACTTCGGGTCCGATGAGCAGTTCTTC,CASTLDFGSDEQFF
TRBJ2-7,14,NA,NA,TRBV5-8,TGTGCCAGCAGCTTGGTCGGGGGGCCCTACGAGCAGTACTTC,CASSLVGGPYEQYF
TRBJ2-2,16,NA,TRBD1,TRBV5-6,TGTGCCAGCAGCCTAAGGACAGGGGGAAACACCGGGGAGCTGTTTTTT,CASSLRTGGNTGELFF
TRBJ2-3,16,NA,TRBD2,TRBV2,TGTGCCAGCAGTGAAGAGGCGGGAGCCTGGGCAGATACGCAGTATTTT,CASSEEAGAWADTQYF
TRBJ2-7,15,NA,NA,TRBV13,TGTGCCAGCAGCCTAACCCAGGCTGGTTACTACGAGCAGTACTTC,CASSLTQAGYYEQYF
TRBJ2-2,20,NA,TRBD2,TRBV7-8,TGTGCCAGCAGCTTACCCCGGGACGGGGGGACGGGGGTGAACACCGGGGAGCTGTTTTTT,CASSLPRDGGTGVNTGELFF
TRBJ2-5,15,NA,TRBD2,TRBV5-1,TGCGCCAGCAGCTTCCTAGCGGGGAACCAAGAGACCCAGTACTTC,CASSFLAGNQETQYF
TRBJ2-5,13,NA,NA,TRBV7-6,TGTGCCAGCAGACCGACAGGCCAAGAGACCCAGTACTTC,CASRPTGQETQYF
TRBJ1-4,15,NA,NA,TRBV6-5,TGTGCCAGCAGTCCTCAGGGTACCAGGGATGAAAAACTGTTTTTT,CASSPQGTRDEKLFF
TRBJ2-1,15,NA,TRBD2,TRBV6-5,TGTGCCAGCAGTTTCCTTGGCGCGGGAGGTGTTGAGCAGTTCTTC,CASSFLGAGGVEQFF
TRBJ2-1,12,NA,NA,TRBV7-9,TGTGCCAGCAGCCCCCGGAGCGATGAGCAGTTCTTC,CASSPRSDEQFF
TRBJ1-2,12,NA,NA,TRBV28,TGTGCCAGCAGCACCGGGGACGGGGGCTACACCTTC,CASSTGDGGYTF
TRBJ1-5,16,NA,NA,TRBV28,TGTGCCAGCAACCATGGGATCCTTCAGACCAATCAGCCCCAGCATTTT,CASNHGILQTNQPQHF
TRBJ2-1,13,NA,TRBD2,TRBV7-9,TGTGCCAGCACCAAGCGGGACCACAATGAGCAGTTCTTC,CASTKRDHNEQFF
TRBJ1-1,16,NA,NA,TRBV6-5,TGTGCCAGCAGTTACTCGGGCTGGACCTTGGACACTGAAGCTTTCTTT,CASSYSGWTLDTEAFF
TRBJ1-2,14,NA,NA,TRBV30,TGTGCCTGGACCCTCTCATTGGAGTTCTATGGCTACACCTTC,CAWTLSLEFYGYTF
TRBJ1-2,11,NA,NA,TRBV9,TGTGCCAGCAGCGTAGACTCTGGCTACACCTTC,CASSVDSGYTF
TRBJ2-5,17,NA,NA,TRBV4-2,TGTGCCAGCAGCCAAGGTACTTCGATAGGGGGACCTGAGACCCAGTACTTC,CASSQGTSIGGPETQYF
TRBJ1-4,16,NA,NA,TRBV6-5,TGTGCCAGCAGTTACAACAGGGAGGGCACTAATGAAAAACTGTTTTTT,CASSYNREGTNEKLFF
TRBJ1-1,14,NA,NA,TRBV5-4,TGTGCCAGCAGCCAGGGCGGGGACTATACTGAAGCTTTCTTT,CASSQGGDYTEAFF
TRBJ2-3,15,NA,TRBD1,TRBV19,TGTGCCAGTAATCACCTACAGGGGGCCGCAGATACGCAGTATTTT,CASNHLQGAADTQYF
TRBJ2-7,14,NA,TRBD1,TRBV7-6,TGTGCCAGCAGCTCCGGGACAGGGGACTACGAGCAGTACTTC,CASSSGTGDYEQYF
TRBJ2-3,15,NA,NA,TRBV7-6,TGTGCCAGCAGCTTAGAACGGGGGGCCGGGGATACGCAGTATTTT,CASSLERGAGDTQYF
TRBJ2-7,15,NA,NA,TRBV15,TGTGCCACCAGCAGAGAAGTAGGTTTCTCCTACGAGCAGTACTTC,CATSREVGFSYEQYF
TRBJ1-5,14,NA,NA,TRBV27,TGTGCCAGCGCCCCAGGAGTCGGCAATCAGCCCCAGCATTTT,CASAPGVGNQPQHF
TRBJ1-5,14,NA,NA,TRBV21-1,TGTGCCAGCAGCAAGTGCAAGGGCAATCAGCCCCAGCATTTT,CASSKCKGNQPQHF
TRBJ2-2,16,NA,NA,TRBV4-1,TGCGCCAGCAGCCAAGATCTGGCGGGAAGCACCGGGGAGCTGTTTTTT,CASSQDLAGSTGELFF
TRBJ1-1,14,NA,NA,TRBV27,TGTGCCAGCAGTTATGGGGGTGAGGGCACTGAAGCTTTCTTT,CASSYGGEGTEAFF
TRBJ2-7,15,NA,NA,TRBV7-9,TGTGCCAGCAGCGGACTGGGGGCCCGTTGGGACGAGCAGTACTTC,CASSGLGARWDEQYF
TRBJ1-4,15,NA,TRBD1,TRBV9,TGTGCCAGCAGCCTAGGAGAGACAGGGGGGGAAAAACTGTTTTTT,CASSLGETGGEKLFF
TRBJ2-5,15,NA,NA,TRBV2,TGTGCCAGCAGTGGCAGGGGGACTAATCAAGAGACCCAGTACTTC,CASSGRGTNQETQYF
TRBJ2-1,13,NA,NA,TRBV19,TGTGCCAGTAGTATTTATCAGGGAACCGAGCAGTTCTTC,CASSIYQGTEQFF
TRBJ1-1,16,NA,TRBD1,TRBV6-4,TGTGCCAGCAGAGCGTCACGGACAGGGCCGAACACTGAAGCTTTCTTT,CASRASRTGPNTEAFF
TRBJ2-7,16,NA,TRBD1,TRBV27,TGTGCCAGCAGTGGCGCGACGGGACAGATAGCCTACGAGCAGTACTTC,CASSGATGQIAYEQYF
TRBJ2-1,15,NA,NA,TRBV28,TGTGCCAGCAGTTCCCCACCAAACTCCTACAATGAGCAGTTCTTC,CASSSPPNSYNEQFF
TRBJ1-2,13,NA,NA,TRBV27,TGTGCCAGCAGTTTGGGGAAGTACTCCGGGTACACCTTC,CASSLGKYSGYTF
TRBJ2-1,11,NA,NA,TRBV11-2,TGTGCCAGCAGCTTGTTCGATGAGCAGTTCTTC,CASSLFDEQFF
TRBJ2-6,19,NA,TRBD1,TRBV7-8,TGTGCCAGCAGCTTGGAGGGACAGGGGCCCCCCTGGGGGGCCAACGTCCTGACTTTC,CASSLEGQGPPWGANVLTF
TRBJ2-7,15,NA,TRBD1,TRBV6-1,TGTGCCAGCAGTCTCGGGACAGGCGAAGCCTACGAGCAGTACTTC,CASSLGTGEAYEQYF
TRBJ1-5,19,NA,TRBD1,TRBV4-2,TGTGCCAGCAGCCAAGACATAGGGACAGAACTTAATAGCAATCAGCCCCAGCATTTT,CASSQDIGTELNSNQPQHF
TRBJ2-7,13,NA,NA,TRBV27,TGTCACCCAGGCGAGGCTCCCCTTTACGAGCAGTACTTC,CHPGEAPLYEQYF
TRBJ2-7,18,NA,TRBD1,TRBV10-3,TGTGCCATCAGGGCCTCCGGGACAGGCTTCCTACCAATCTACGAGCAGTACTTC,CAIRASGTGFLPIYEQYF
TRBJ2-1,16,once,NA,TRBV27,TGTGCCAGCCACCCACAGTGGGGCGGGGATTACAATGAGCAGTTCTTC,CASHPQWGGDYNEQFF
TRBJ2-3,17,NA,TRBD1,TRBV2,TGTGCCAGCAGTGAAGCTCTACGGGGACAGGGCCCAGATACGCAGTATTTT,CASSEALRGQGPDTQYF